This TCR beta chain was captured in a study of cytomegalovirus exposure and HLA in healthy donors. Amplification used 60 Vbeta primers and 13 Jbeta primers. Assay: immunoSEQ multiplex PCR; the TCRdb copy retains only in-frame clones and omits some. Here the sample spans under 250,000 clones, approximately 78% being singletons. General study results and limits: Analysis was carried out at a later point, and it linked a missense DCLRE1C variant to TCR beta V- and J-gene trimming.

Note on this clone: Its antigen remains unknown.

This CDR3 has 13 residues. Germline CDR1 and CDR2: SQVTM and ANQGSEA. The V and J ends lost 8 bases and 0 bases, in that order; junction bases with no gene match: 5. The sequence was obtained from a boy younger than 18 in good health and CMV-seronegative. The V gene is TRBV29-1, the J gene TRBJ2-5, with TRBD2 matching over 8 bases. The sample consisted of PBMCs. CDR3 loop: CSSQLADQETQYF. The DNA of the CDR3 is TGCAGCTCCCAACTAGCGGACCAAGAGACCCAGTACTTC.